This TCR beta chain was identified in a study of cytomegalovirus exposure and HLA in healthy donors. The CDR3 is 15 residues long. V trimming: 0 bases; J trimming: 7 bases; junction bases outside the gene matches: 7. Germline V lookup: CDR1 SGDLS, CDR2 YYNGEE. General study findings and limits: One later analysis reportedly identified an Asian-associated ancestry cluster that showed fewer N-insertions than the approximately 700-donor mean. Later analysis identified a missense DCLRE1C variant that was linked to TCR beta V- and J-gene trimming.

Researchers ran the PCR with 60 Vbeta and 13 Jbeta primers. Some clones are missing from TCRdb's copy, which holds only in-frame ones; the method was immunoSEQ multiplex PCR. The sample lists around 180,000 clones, roughly 80% occurring once. Details on this clone: What it binds is unknown.

The source of this sequence is a young man in good health and CMV-seropositive. The rearrangement joins TRBV9 to TRBJ2-1; 7 bases map to TRBD1. The specimen sequenced was PBMCs. CDR3 loop: CASSVDGRGKNEQFF. CDR3 nucleotide sequence: TGTGCCAGCAGCGTAGATGGCAGGGGGAAAAATGAGCAGTTCTTC.